The present entry profiles one TCR beta chain with its context. The antigen remains undetermined. Every donor was a healthy person donating bone marrow. Germline loops: CDR1 SQVTM, CDR2 ANQGSEA. This CDR3 comprises 14 residues. With 0 bases removed from V and 4 bases from J, the gap between germline ends came to 12 bases. This record comes from a study of cytomegalovirus exposure and HLA in healthy donors. Broader study findings: Sequencing artifact likely explains a cluster of highly shared sequence variants. Earlier analysis found most TCR beta V segments productive about 90% or about 30% of the time. TCR beta sequences numbering 15,000 to 20,000 were associated with HLA alleles at 0.05 false discovery rate in a later analysis.

PCR employed 60 Vbeta and 13 Jbeta primers. Assay used: immunoSEQ multiplex PCR; TCRdb lists only in-frame clones, some missing. Among 150,000 or so clones listed, 60% to 85% were seen once. This clonotype was obtained from a woman in her thirties or forties in good health and CMV-seronegative. The chain uses TRBV29-1 and TRBJ2-5; tentative D call: TRBD1 (5 bases). The material sequenced was PBMCs. CDR3 residues: CSVEDKRGTETQYF. In DNA form, the CDR3 reads TGCAGCGTTGAAGATAAAAGGGGCACAGAGACCCAGTACTTC.